Detailed here is one T cell receptor beta chain. Its antigen target is currently unknown. One base away there is no much larger clone; base qualities are not given. Donors were patients with limited-stage small-cell lung cancer who underwent surgical resection in Hangzhou, China, between about 2007 and 2021. Every donor underwent upfront surgery with no preoperative chemotherapy or radiotherapy, and no donor received immunotherapy either before or after surgery. All 19 patients in the sequenced cohort were identified as smokers or heavy second-hand smokers. To represent spatial heterogeneity of the primary tumors, a grid approach was used to collect three regions from each tumor FFPE block. To enrich for malignant cells, tumor regions underwent macrodissection, and selection was restricted to regions expected to yield at least 150 ng DNA. The study used multi-region TCR-beta sequencing of resected limited-stage small-cell lung cancers together with tumor-adjacent lung tissue to characterize T cell repertoire heterogeneity. The AllPrep DNA/RNA FFPE Kit (Qiagen) was used to extract genomic DNA from FFPE tissue.

Trimming removed 4 bases from V and 0 bases from J, leaving 16 bases between the germline ends. The cysteine opens and the phenylalanine closes a CDR3 of 16 amino acids. Of the read, only the CDR3 DNA is kept; its 48 bases are in frame from base 1. CDR1 and CDR2, per the germline V gene, are SGHRS and YFSETQ. These data are taken from a study of T cells and copy number aberrations in small-cell lung cancer (dated by TCRdb to the early 2020s). Background on the whole study: Whole-exome sequencing of the same tumor regions was paired with TCR repertoire sequencing so that T cell metrics could be related to mutations and copy number aberrations. Tumor TCR data were available for roughly 18 patients, and 13 to 15 patients had TCR data from both tumor and normal tissue. Results the study describes overall, beyond this receptor: All specimens were formalin-fixed paraffin-embedded tissue, which is known to introduce sequencing artifacts. A negative correlation was found between higher copy number aberration burden and tumor T-cell density, richness and clonality. High heterogeneity of the TCR repertoire was observed across regions, with about 79.9-97.7% of clones restricted to a single region, representing a lower overlap than in localized NSCLC. Tumors had lower T-cell density, richness and clonality than adjacent lung tissue, though the difference in density was not significant. A small sample size, resulting from surgical resection being uncommon in small-cell lung cancer, limited the study, and the findings need validation.

Using multiplexed V- and J-gene primers, the immunoSEQ hsTCRB Kit amplified TCR-beta CDR3 regions from genomic DNA. Unique DNA barcodes were added in a second PCR, and the samples were pooled together with a negative control and a positive control. Sequencing of the pooled TCR-beta libraries was performed on an Illumina MiSeq using a 150-cycle paired-end protocol. The authors' analysis ran thus. Adaptive Biotechnologies processed the raw sequencing data and produced a report containing normalized, annotated TCR-beta repertoires. To compute T-cell density, TCR-beta templates were normalized to usable DNA, with usable DNA estimated through amplification of housekeeping genes. Richness was the count of unique rearrangements, and clonality was defined as 1 minus Pielou's evenness. Intratumor TCR heterogeneity between regions was quantified with the Jaccard index, the Morisita overlap index, and the proportion of shared top-20 clonotypes. Sourced from immuneACCESS, this table was stored by TCRdb with only in-frame sequences that have V and J called. A share of the clones is absent; for the studies checked, an unresolved V gene accounts for under half, and the remainder has no known explanation. That table is the source of V, J and clone size, and D and trimming were worked out from the DNA. The sample has under 600 clones on record, 75% to 90% of them singletons. The ten largest clones capture 3.3% of the sample.

Sequenced input: tumor tissue. Rearrangement joined TRBV5-1 to TRBJ1-1; TRBD1 is possibly the D segment (5 matching bases). The sequence derives from a man between 60 and 75 years old with small cell lung cancer. The bases read TGCGCCAGCAGCCCAAAGACAGTTGACATGAACACTGAAGCTTTCTTT. This translates into CASSPKTVDMNTEAFF.